This T cell receptor beta chain stems from a study of blood T cells in healthy people across ages. Investigators took about 10 milliliters of peripheral blood from every donor. Germline CDR1 is DFQATT and CDR2 is SNEGSKA (reference sequence). CDR3 length equals 13 residues. Using a J-beta primer mix together with a sample-barcoded 5' primer, a second PCR was run for about 6 to 12 cycles. Template switching added a 12-random-nucleotide identifier to every cDNA molecule. TCRdb processed the 5' RACE reads anew with MiXCR; each CDR3 protein has one entry. This repertoire shows 600,000 or so distinct CDR3 sequences, about 30% found once; its top ten account for about a sixth.

Sequenced material: blood. This TCR came from a woman older than 75 in good health. This chain connects TRBV20-1 to TRBJ2-4; 10 nucleotides line up with TRBD2. Matching the DNA end better, TRBJ2-7 makes the J call doubtful. The CDR3 loop is CSARSGRANEQYF. The CDR3 DNA reads TGCAGTGCTAGAAGCGGGAGGGCCAACGAGCAGTACTTC.